These 30 T cell receptor beta chains were all obtained from the same sample, sequenced in a study of cytomegalovirus exposure and HLA in healthy donors. A multiplex PCR was run with 60 Vbeta primers and 13 Jbeta primers. Some clones are missing from TCRdb's copy, which holds only in-frame ones; the method was immunoSEQ multiplex PCR. The repertoire holds more than 200,000 clones, with more than 75% as singletons. Sequenced sample: PBMCs. The receptor source for this set is a human donor in good health.

This clone was counted a few times. The chain employs TRBV6-5 and TRBJ2-1; 8 bases align to TRBD2. V lost 3 bases to trimming and J lost 7 bases; unmatched junction nucleotides: 11. The CDR3 totals 16 residues. Germline V gene lookup returns CDR1 MNHEY and CDR2 SVGAGI. This chain's CDR3 is CASSYSSGSYPNEQFF. CDR3 DNA sequence: TGTGCCAGCAGTTATTCTAGCGGGTCCTACCCAAATGAGCAGTTCTTC.

The V gene is TRBV19, the J gene TRBJ2-5; a possible D gene is TRBD2 (5 bases). The DNA end is a closer match to TRBJ2-7, so the J assignment may be wrong. CDR3 length: 15 residues. Looked up from germline, CDR1 is LNHDA and CDR2 is SQIVND (reference sequence). The CDR3 loop is CASSISRRGSNEQYF. The CDR3, as DNA: TGTGCCAGTAGTATAAGTCGACGGGGATCTAACGAGCAGTACTTC.

This clone was observed once. The chain has TRBV6-1 and TRBJ2-1, with 13 bases identical to TRBD2. Per the germline V gene, CDR1 is MNHNS and CDR2 is SASEGT. The CDR3 extends over 17 amino acids. The V gene end was trimmed by 2 bases and the J gene end by 10 bases; junction bases not matched to a gene: 11. The DNA for the CDR3 is TGTGCCAGCAGTGAACGCGCTGGACTAGCGGGAGTAGGGGAGCAGTTCTTC. Its protein product is CASSERAGLAGVGEQFF.

This chain uses TRBV18 with TRBJ2-7, with D perhaps TRBD2 (6 bases). The CDR3 extends over 13 amino acids. CDR1 is KGHSH, CDR2 LQKENI, per germline. V lost 3 bases, J lost 4 bases, and 10 bases lay in between. The CDR3, as DNA: TGTGCCAGCTCACCCGCCAGCGGGTACGAGCAGTACTTC. Its protein is CASSPASGYEQYF. The full variable domain, its missing parts supplied by reference TRBV18 and TRBJ2-7, is NAGVMQNPRHLVRRRGQEARLRCSPMKGHSHVYWYRQLPEEGLKFMVYLQKENIIDESGMPKERFSAEFPKEGPSILRIQQVVRGDSAAYFCASSPASGYEQYFGPGTRLTVT.

V is TRBV19 and J is TRBJ2-7; 9 bases match TRBD2. The CDR3 has 14 amino acids. Germline V lookup: CDR1 LNHDA, CDR2 SQIVND (reference sequence). Germline trimming cut 6 bases from V and 2 bases from J; bases unmatched to any gene: 5. The CDR3 protein is CASRRTSAPYEQYF. The CDR3 bases are TGTGCCAGTAGACGGACTAGCGCACCCTACGAGCAGTACTTC.

The chain joins TRBV21-1 to TRBJ1-4. TRBV21-1 is designated a pseudogene. This CDR3 region has 17 residues. CDR3 DNA: TGTGCCAGCAGCTTCCCCCCCGGGGGGCGAACTAATGAAAAACTGTTTTTT. Its translation: CASSFPPGGRTNEKLFF.

The chain is built from TRBV25-1 and TRBJ2-1; D remains unclear. Germline V gene lookup returns CDR1 MGHDK and CDR2 SYGVNS. The CDR3 is 16 amino acids. V was shortened by 1 base and J by 3 bases, with 13 bases between the two germline ends. CDR3 DNA sequence: TGTGCCAGCAGTGAATCGGAAGAGGTCATCTACAATGAGCAGTTCTTC. Translating gives CASSESEEVIYNEQFF.

J is TRBJ2-6 and V is TRBV28; TRBD1 is a possible D gene (5 bases). Germline loops: CDR1 MDHEN, CDR2 SYDVKM. This CDR3 contains 18 residues. Trimming removed 3 bases at V and 0 bases at J, with 15 bases between. The CDR3 region is CASSLGQGYLSGANVLTF. The CDR3 nucleotides read TGTGCCAGCAGTTTGGGGCAGGGATACCTCTCTGGGGCCAACGTCCTGACTTTC.

The chain employs TRBV7-2 and TRBJ2-1; 10 nucleotides match TRBD2. The germline CDR1 and CDR2 sequences are SGHTA and FQGNSA. CDR3 length: 16 amino acids. V gave up 3 bases and J gave up 5 bases; unmatched junction bases: 7. CDR3 region: CASSFMASGSHNEQFF. CDR3 DNA sequence: TGTGCCAGCAGCTTTATGGCTAGCGGGAGCCACAATGAGCAGTTCTTC. The complete variable domain, with remaining parts taken from reference TRBV7-2 and TRBJ2-1, reads GAGVSQSPSNKVTEKGKDVELRCDPISGHTALYWYRQSLGQGLEFLIYFQGNSAPDKSGLPSDRFSAERTGGSVSTLTIQRTQQEDSAVYLCASSFMASGSHNEQFFGPGTRLTVL.

The rearrangement links TRBV27 to TRBJ2-7, with 8 bases identical to TRBD1. The CDR3 has 14 amino acids. Germline CDR1 reads MNHEY; CDR2 reads SMNVEV (reference sequence). In DNA form, the CDR3 reads TGTGCGGGCATATCGGGACAGGCGACGTACGAGCAGTACTTC. This gives the protein CAGISGQATYEQYF.

The chain couples TRBV28 to TRBJ1-1, with unresolved D. Trimming pared 1 base from V and 8 bases from J, leaving 11 bases between. The CDR3 length is 13 residues. Germline V gene lookup returns CDR1 MDHEN and CDR2 SYDVKM. Here the CDR3 DNA reads TGTGCCAGCAGTTTATCGAACGGACTCGAAGCTTTCTTT. Protein product: CASSLSNGLEAFF. Using reference TRBV28 and TRBJ1-1 for the parts outside the CDR3, the full variable domain is DVKVTQSSRYLVKRTGEKVFLECVQDMDHENMFWYRQDPGLGLRLIYFSYDVKMKEKGDIPEGYSVSREKKERFSLILESASTNQTSMYLCASSLSNGLEAFFGQGTRLTVV.

The chain recombines TRBV19 with TRBJ2-2, with 8 bases fitting TRBD2. CDR1 is LNHDA and CDR2 is SQIVND in the germline V gene (reference sequence). The CDR3 runs to 14 residues. V was clipped by 2 bases and J by 7 bases; unmatched bases: 3. The CDR3 sequence is CASSIKAGDGELFF. CDR3 coding DNA: TGTGCCAGTAGTATAAAAGCGGGAGACGGGGAGCTGTTTTTT. The full variable domain, in which reference TRBV19 and TRBJ2-2 provide the parts outside the CDR3, is DGGITQSPKYLFRKEGQNVTLSCEQNLNHDAMYWYRQDPGQGLRLIYYSQIVNDFQKGDIAEGYSVSREKKESFPLTVTSAQKNPTAFYLCASSIKAGDGELFFGEGSRLTVL.

The V gene is TRBV28, the J gene TRBJ2-3; D is perhaps TRBD1 (5 bases). The ends were cut back, 5 bases at V and 0 bases at J, with 12 bases in the middle. The CDR3 has 15 residues. CDR1 and CDR2 (germline): MDHEN, SYDVKM. The CDR3 is CASSLQGYSTDTQYF. CDR3 in DNA: TGTGCCAGCAGTCTCCAGGGTTATAGCACAGATACGCAGTATTTT.

The V gene is TRBV10-3, the J gene TRBJ2-2; 7 bases match TRBD2. With V trimmed by 7 bases and J by 7 bases, 12 bases remained unmatched. Germline assignment: CDR1 ENHRY and CDR2 SYGVKD. This CDR3 is 15 amino acids long. CDR3 sequence: CAIMRAGAWDGELFF. In DNA form, the CDR3 reads TGTGCCATCATGAGGGCGGGAGCCTGGGACGGGGAGCTGTTTTTT.

V usage is TRBV9 and J usage is TRBJ2-3; 11 bases map to TRBD2. The junction had 5 bases not matched to a gene; V was cut back by 3 bases and J by 2 bases. The germline gives CDR1 SGDLS, CDR2 YYNGEE. The CDR3 sequence is 16 residues long. As DNA, the CDR3 is TGTGCCAGCAGCGAGGGGACTAGCGGACTCACAGATACGCAGTATTTT. Encoded protein: CASSEGTSGLTDTQYF. Drawing the rest from reference TRBV9 and TRBJ2-3, the complete variable domain is DSGVTQTPKHLITATGQRVTLRCSPRSGDLSVYWYQQSLDQGLQFLIQYYNGEERAKGNILERFSAQQFPDLHSELNLSSLELGDSALYFCASSEGTSGLTDTQYFGPGTRLTVL.

The V call is TRBV27, the J call TRBJ1-1; tentatively, D is TRBD1 (6 bases). V was shortened by 5 bases and J by 8 bases, with 12 bases between the two germline ends. Germline CDR1 reads MNHEY; CDR2 reads SMNVEV (reference sequence). This CDR3 has 12 residues. Here the CDR3 reads CASSPQGQEAFF. DNA for the CDR3: TGTGCCAGCAGTCCTCAGGGGCAGGAAGCTTTCTTT.

This clone was seen more than once but under ten times. V gene TRBV28 combines with J gene TRBJ1-5; 8 nucleotides align to TRBD1. With V trimmed by 8 bases and J by 7 bases, 13 bases remained unmatched. The germline CDR1 and CDR2 sequences are MDHEN and SYDVKM. This CDR3 comprises 15 residues. Here the CDR3 reads CASFTPQGAGQPQHF. The CDR3 DNA sequence: TGTGCCAGCTTTACCCCTCAGGGGGCTGGACAGCCCCAGCATTTT.

The chain employs TRBV6-1 and TRBJ1-5; D unclear. In germline, CDR1 is MNHNS, CDR2 SASEGT. With 7 bases removed from V and 4 bases from J, the gap between germline ends came to 11 bases. The CDR3 loop spans 13 amino acids. The CDR3 DNA reads as TGTGCCAGCAAGCGAGCGGGGAATCAGCCCCAGCATTTT. It is translated as CASKRAGNQPQHF.

The V call is TRBV19, the J call TRBJ2-7; the D gene is possibly TRBD2 (5 bases). Germline V gene lookup returns CDR1 LNHDA and CDR2 SQIVND (reference sequence). V lost 3 bases and J 1 base, leaving 13 bases between the germline ends. The CDR3 contains 15 residues. CDR3 in amino acids: CASSMEARVSYEQYF. CDR3 DNA: TGTGCCAGTAGTATGGAAGCGCGGGTATCCTACGAGCAGTACTTC.

The chain recombines TRBV6-1 with TRBJ2-7; TRBD2 aligns across 7 bases. The V gene end was trimmed by 11 bases and the J gene end by 2 bases; junction bases not matched to a gene: 6. The CDR3 covers 12 residues. Looked up from germline, CDR1 is MNHNS and CDR2 is SASEGT. CDR3 residues: CAGGAGAYEQYF. The CDR3 DNA follows: TGTGCCGGTGGGGCGGGGGCCTACGAGCAGTACTTC.

This rearrangement joins TRBV21-1 to TRBJ2-4; the table calls TRBD2, which could not be checked here. TRBV21-1 is termed a pseudogene. This CDR3 comprises 17 residues. The CDR3 reads CASSKKMLLLAKNIQYF. The CDR3 DNA reads TGTGCCAGCAGCAAAAAAATGCTTTTACTAGCCAAAAACATTCAGTACTTC.

The CDR3 DNA follows: TGTGCCAGCAGTTCGACTAGCGGCACCTACGAGCAGTACTTC. This translates into CASSSTSGTYEQYF. The chain joins TRBV25-1 to TRBJ2-7; 9 nucleotides line up with TRBD2. V was pared by 5 bases and J by 2 bases, with 4 bases of the junction left unmatched. Germline loops: CDR1 MGHDK, CDR2 SYGVNS. The length of the CDR3 is 14 residues.

V is TRBV5-8 and J is TRBJ2-6; D is uncertain. The V end lost 4 bases, the J end lost 0 bases, and 5 bases lay between the germline ends. Per the germline V gene, CDR1 is SGHTS and CDR2 is YDEGEE. The CDR3 runs 14 residues. The CDR3 nucleotides are TGTGCCAGCAGCCCCAACTCTGGGGCCAACGTCCTGACTTTC. This gives the protein CASSPNSGANVLTF.

J is TRBJ2-7 and V is TRBV5-1; weak D call: TRBD2 (7 bases). Trimming left V 0 bases short and J 2 bases short, with 18 bases between. This CDR3 is built from 17 residues. Germline CDR1 and CDR2: SGHRS and YFSETQ. The CDR3 DNA reads TGCGCCAGCAGCTTGGAATGGTTTGGGGGGGGCACCTACGAGCAGTACTTC. This codes for CASSLEWFGGGTYEQYF.

This clone has just a few counts. The chain is built from TRBV6-1 and TRBJ2-3, with 13 bases aligning to TRBD2. Germline loops: CDR1 MNHNS, CDR2 SASEGT. V shed 4 bases and J 1 base; nucleotides not matched to a gene: 5. This CDR3 is 17 amino acids long. In nucleotides, the CDR3 is TGTGCCAGCAGTGGAGCCGGGACTAGCGGGGGCACAGATACGCAGTATTTT. Its protein product is CASSGAGTSGGTDTQYF.

The sample holds one count of this clone. The chain recombines TRBV7-8 with TRBJ1-1, with D possibly matching TRBD1 (5 bases). The CDR3 spans 14 residues. The germline CDR1 and CDR2 sequences are SGHVS and FQNEAQ. The V gene lost 6 bases and the J gene lost 2 bases, with 13 bases spanning the gap. In DNA form, the CDR3 reads TGTGCCAGCAGGAACGGACACGTTAACACTGAAGCTTTCTTT. This sequence encodes CASRNGHVNTEAFF.

This rearrangement joins TRBV7-2 to TRBJ2-7; 8 nucleotides agree with TRBD2. Germline V CDR1 and CDR2: SGHTA, FQGNSA. This CDR3 is built from 14 residues. The V segment lost 4 bases and the J segment 5 bases; nucleotides outside the gene matches: 7. CDR3 protein: CASSSSGSFHEQYF. As DNA, the CDR3 is TGTGCCAGCAGCTCGAGCGGGAGCTTCCACGAGCAGTACTTC.

V and J are TRBV10-3 and TRBJ1-1; TRBD1 aligns across 7 bases. V trimming: 3 bases; J trimming: 1 base; junction bases outside the gene matches: 11. Per germline, CDR1 ENHRY and CDR2 SYGVKD. This CDR3 is 17 amino acids long. CDR3: CAISEGGSPAGNTEAFF. The CDR3 DNA is TGTGCCATCAGTGAAGGGGGCAGCCCAGCAGGGAACACTGAAGCTTTCTTT.

The V and J genes are TRBV6-5 and TRBJ2-3; no clear D. The CDR3 is 13 residues long. Between the trimmed V and J ends, which lost 0 bases and 5 bases, there was a span of 6 bases. The V gene's germline CDR1 is MNHEY and CDR2 SVGAGI. As DNA, the CDR3 is TGTGCCAGCAGTTACTCGTACAGAGATACGCAGTATTTT. Translating it yields CASSYSYRDTQYF.

The chain joins TRBV27 to TRBJ2-5; TRBD1 aligns across 9 bases. The ends lost 2 bases at V and 4 bases at J; junction bases unmatched: 5. The length of the CDR3 is 15 residues. The germline gives CDR1 MNHEY, CDR2 SMNVEV (reference sequence). The CDR3 loop reads CASSLGGQGLETQYF. The CDR3 nucleotides read TGTGCCAGCAGTTTAGGGGGACAGGGCCTAGAGACCCAGTACTTC.